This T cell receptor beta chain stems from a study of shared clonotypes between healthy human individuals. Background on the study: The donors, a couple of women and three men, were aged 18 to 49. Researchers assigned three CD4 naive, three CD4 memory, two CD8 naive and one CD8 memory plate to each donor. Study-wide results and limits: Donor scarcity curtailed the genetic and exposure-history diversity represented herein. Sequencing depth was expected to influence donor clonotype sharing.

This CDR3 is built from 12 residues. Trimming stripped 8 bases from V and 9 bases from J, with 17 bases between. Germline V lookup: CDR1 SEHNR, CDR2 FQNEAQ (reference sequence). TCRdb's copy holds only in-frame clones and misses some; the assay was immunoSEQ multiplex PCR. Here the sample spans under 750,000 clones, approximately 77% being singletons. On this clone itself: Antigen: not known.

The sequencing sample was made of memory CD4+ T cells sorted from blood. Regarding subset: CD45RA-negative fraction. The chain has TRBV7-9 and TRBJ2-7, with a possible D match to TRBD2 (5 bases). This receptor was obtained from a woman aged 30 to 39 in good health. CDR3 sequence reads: CASGSGTAWQYF. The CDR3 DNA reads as TGTGCCAGCGGGAGCGGAACTGCGTGGCAGTACTTC.